Below, 19 T cell receptor beta chains from the same sample are listed, as sequenced in a study of blood T cells in healthy people across ages. Through a sample-barcoded 5' primer and a J-beta primer mix, a second PCR was run for roughly 7 to 12 cycles. One entry per CDR3 protein, called by TCRdb with MiXCR from the 5' RACE reads. The sample holds approximately 900,000 distinct CDR3 sequences, roughly 43% seen once. Sequenced sample: blood. The receptor source for this set is a man aged 30-40 years in good health.

In its sample, this clonotype was seen many times. Being one base from a much bigger clone, this may be a read error. The chain recombines TRBV7-2 with TRBJ1-1; D perhaps matches TRBD1 (6 bases). The ends were cut back, 5 bases at V and 1 base at J, with 11 bases in the middle. The V gene's germline CDR1 is SGHTA and CDR2 FQGNSA. The CDR3 is made up of 14 amino acids. CDR3 amino acids: CASSPRGQNTEAFF. DNA for the CDR3: TGTGCCAGCAGCCCGAGGGGACAGAACACTGAAGCTTTCTTT.

This chain connects TRBV10-3 to TRBJ2-7; 9 bases align to TRBD1. CDR1 and CDR2 (germline): ENHRY, SYGVKD. CDR3 length: 17 amino acids. The V segment lost 0 bases and the J segment 1 base; nucleotides outside the gene matches: 7. CDR3: CAISESTGGGSSYEQYF. CDR3 coding DNA: TGTGCCATCAGTGAGTCGACAGGGGGTGGTTCTTCCTACGAGCAGTACTTC.

The chain links TRBV6-2 or TRBV6-3 to TRBJ2-1; D possibly corresponds to TRBD1 (5 bases). With 2 bases removed from V and 3 bases from J, the gap between germline ends came to 14 bases. The CDR3 loop spans 16 amino acids. The germline gives CDR1 MNHEY, CDR2 SVGEGT. CDR3 sequence: CASSYPEHRYYNEQFF. The CDR3 bases are TGTGCCAGCAGTTACCCCGAACACAGGTACTACAATGAGCAGTTCTTC.

The rearrangement links TRBV5-1 to TRBJ1-2; D is unresolved. The CDR3 runs 15 residues. Germline loops: CDR1 SGHRS, CDR2 YFSETQ. V lost 0 bases and J 8 bases, leaving 17 bases between the germline ends. The CDR3 sequence is CASSLGLNRLTGYTF. The CDR3 nucleotides read TGCGCCAGCAGCTTGGGGCTAAACAGATTAACCGGCTACACCTTC.

This clonotype was counted at least ten times. V gene TRBV10-3 combines with J gene TRBJ1-4; D is ambiguous. CDR3 length equals 13 residues. V was shortened by 0 bases and J by 7 bases, with 6 bases between the two germline ends. Germline values: CDR1 ENHRY, CDR2 SYGVKD. The CDR3: CAISESKGEKLFF. The DNA of the CDR3 is TGTGCCATCAGTGAGTCGAAGGGTGAAAAACTGTTTTTT.

V and J are TRBV28 and TRBJ1-2; 7 nucleotides line up with TRBD1. Germline-derived CDR1 and CDR2 are MDHEN and SYDVKM. The CDR3 runs to 15 residues. The V and J ends lost 5 bases and 4 bases, in that order; junction bases with no gene match: 10. The CDR3, as DNA: TGTGCCAGCAGTCCCGGACAGGCAGCCGTCTATGGCTACACCTTC. Translated, it gives CASSPGQAAVYGYTF.

This clonotype was counted a single time. This chain links TRBV10-3 with TRBJ1-2; tentative D call: TRBD1 (6 bases). This CDR3 comprises 15 residues. Trimming shortened V by 3 bases and J by 2 bases, and 13 bases separated the two germline ends. Germline CDR1 and CDR2: ENHRY and SYGVKD. CDR3 DNA sequence: TGTGCCATCAGTGACGTGGGGGCAGCCAACTATGGCTACACCTTC. Its translation: CAISDVGAANYGYTF.

On this clonotype: Sequence at one end of the junction differs from germline and may be a read error. This chain joins TRBV10-3 and TRBJ2-7; D might be TRBD2 (6 bases). Per germline, CDR1 ENHRY and CDR2 SYGVKD. The CDR3 totals 14 residues. CDR3 protein: CAIEEGPETYERYF. The CDR3 nucleotides are TGTGCCATCGAGGAGGGGCCTGAAACCTACGAGCGGTACTTC.

In its sample, this clonotype was seen a few times. The rearrangement joins TRBV20-1 to TRBJ2-3, with D unclear. The CDR3 loop spans 14 amino acids. CDR1 and CDR2 (germline): DFQATT, SNEGSKA (reference sequence). Trimming pared 6 bases from V and 8 bases from J, leaving 21 bases between. The CDR3 DNA sequence: TGCAGTGCCCTCACCCAACAGCCCGGTGGTACGCAGTATTTT. This sequence encodes CSALTQQPGGTQYF.

The sample holds a few counts of this clonotype. The V call is TRBV25-1, the J call TRBJ1-6; D ambiguous. Germline CDR1 reads MGHDK; CDR2 reads SYGVNS. This CDR3 region has 12 residues. Trimming shortened V by 11 bases and J by 7 bases, and 12 bases separated the two germline ends. For the CDR3, the DNA is TGTGCCGCCCAAGGAGGCAATTCACCCCTCCACTTT. Translated: CAAQGGNSPLHF. Using reference TRBV25-1 and TRBJ1-6 for the parts outside the CDR3, the full variable domain is EADIYQTPRYLVIGTGKKITLECSQTMGHDKMYWYQQDPGMELHLIHYSYGVNSTEKGDLSSESTVSRIRTEHFPLTLESARPSHTSQYLCAAQGGNSPLHFGNGTRLTVT.

The genes are TRBV15 and TRBJ2-7; maybe TRBD2 (6 bases). The V end lost 3 bases, the J end lost 6 bases, and 18 bases lay between the germline ends. Germline V gene lookup returns CDR1 LNHNV and CDR2 YYDKDF (reference sequence). The CDR3 has 15 residues. The CDR3 nucleotides are TGTGCCACCAGCAGCGGGACTGCCGAATCTGTCGAGCAGTACTTC. This sequence encodes CATSSGTAESVEQYF.

As regards this clonotype: An end of the junction differs from the germline gene, which may be a read error. The chain has TRBV6-6 and TRBJ2-3, with 7 positions matching TRBD1. The CDR3 covers 13 residues. The germline gives CDR1 MNHNY, CDR2 SVGAGI (reference sequence). CDR3 nucleotides: TGTGCCAGCAGTCCACAGGGGTCAGATGCGCAGTATTTT. Translation: CASSPQGSDAQYF.

CDR3 nucleotide sequence: TGCAGTGCAACGACTAGCTCCTACGAGCAGTACTTC. Translated, it gives CSATTSSYEQYF. The chain links TRBV20-1 to TRBJ2-7; possibly TRBD2 for D (6 bases). Per germline, CDR1 DFQATT and CDR2 SNEGSKA (reference sequence). V was shortened by 6 bases and J by 0 bases, with 9 bases between the two germline ends. The CDR3 spans 12 residues.

The V call is TRBV15, the J call TRBJ2-5; D remains unclear. The CDR3 runs to 16 residues. Trimming took off 0 bases at V and 3 bases at J, with 14 bases between the two ends. Per germline, CDR1 LNHNV and CDR2 YYDKDF (reference sequence). The CDR3 nucleotides are TGTGCCACCAGCAGAGATCTAATGCGGTCGGAAGAGACCCAGTACTTC. Translation gives CATSRDLMRSEETQYF.

The chain couples TRBV10-3 to TRBJ2-5, with a weak D call TRBD2 (5 bases). The CDR3 is 20 residues long. V was cut by 2 bases and J by 5 bases, with 30 bases left in between. In germline, CDR1 is ENHRY, CDR2 SYGVKD. CDR3 DNA sequence: TGTGCCATCAGTGAGCCAATACCAATGACCCCGGGATCGCCCCCGGAGACCCAGTACTTC. Amino acid sequence: CAISEPIPMTPGSPPETQYF.

The rearrangement uses TRBV13 and TRBJ1-1; no firm D call. Germline V CDR1 and CDR2: PRHDT, FYEKMQ (reference sequence). The V end lost 0 bases, the J end lost 8 bases, and 13 bases lay between the germline ends. CDR3 length: 14 residues. This chain's CDR3 is CASSLGVIPGEAFF. In DNA form, the CDR3 reads TGTGCCAGCAGCTTAGGAGTAATACCGGGGGAAGCTTTCTTT. Full variable domain (missing parts from reference TRBV13 and TRBJ1-1): AAGVIQSPRHLIKEKRETATLKCYPIPRHDTVYWYQQGPGQDPQFLISFYEKMQSDKGSIPDRFSAQQFSDYHSELNMSSLELGDSALYFCASSLGVIPGEAFFGQGTRLTVV.

The rearrangement uses TRBV4-1 and TRBJ2-2; 13 positions match TRBD2. Germline loops: CDR1 MGHRA, CDR2 YSYEKL. This CDR3 is built from 16 residues. V lost 4 bases to trimming and J lost 4 bases; unmatched junction nucleotides: 3. DNA for the CDR3: TGCGCCAGCAGCCCTGGACTAGCGGGGGTCACCGGGGAGCTGTTTTTT. This encodes CASSPGLAGVTGELFF.

This clonotype appeared once. This CDR3 reads CASRSGRGYEQYF. DNA of the CDR3: TGTGCCAGCCGAAGTGGGAGAGGGTACGAGCAGTACTTC. This chain links TRBV12-3 or TRBV12-4 with TRBJ2-7; D may be TRBD2 (5 bases). V was cut by 8 bases and J by 4 bases, with 15 bases left in between. The CDR3 is 13 residues long.

V gene TRBV12-3 or TRBV12-4 combines with J gene TRBJ2-1, with TRBD2 matching over 9 bases. The CDR3 is 14 amino acids. The V gene end was trimmed by 4 bases and the J gene end by 8 bases; junction bases not matched to a gene: 6. CDR3 loop: CASSWSSGVYEQFF. CDR3 DNA: TGTGCCAGCAGTTGGTCTAGCGGGGTCTATGAGCAGTTCTTC.